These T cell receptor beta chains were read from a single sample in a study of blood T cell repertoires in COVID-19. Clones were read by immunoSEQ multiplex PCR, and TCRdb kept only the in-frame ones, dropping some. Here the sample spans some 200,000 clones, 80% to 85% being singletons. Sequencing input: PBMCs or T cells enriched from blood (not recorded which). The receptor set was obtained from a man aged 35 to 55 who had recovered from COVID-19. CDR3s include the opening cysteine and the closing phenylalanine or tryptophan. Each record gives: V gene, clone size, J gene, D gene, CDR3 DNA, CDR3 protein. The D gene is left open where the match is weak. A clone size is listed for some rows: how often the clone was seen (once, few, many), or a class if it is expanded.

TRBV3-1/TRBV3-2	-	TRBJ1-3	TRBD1	TGTGCCAGCAGCCCCCTGGGACAGGGACCTGGAAACACCATATATTTT	CASSPLGQGPGNTIYF
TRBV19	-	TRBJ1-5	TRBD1	TGTGCCAGTAGTATAGATCCCCGTCGGGACAGGGTTAGATATAGCAATCAGCCCCAGCATTTT	CASSIDPRRDRVRYSNQPQHF
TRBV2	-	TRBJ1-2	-	TGTGCCAGCAGCTTCTCGGGAGGGGCCCATGGCTACACCTTC	CASSFSGGAHGYTF
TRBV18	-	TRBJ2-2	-	TGTGCCAGCTCACCAATAGAGGGTGGATACTCGAACACCGGGGAGCTGTTTTTT	CASSPIEGGYSNTGELFF
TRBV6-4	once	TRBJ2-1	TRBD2	TGTGCCAGCAGTGACCAGCCGACCCCGGGGGGTAATGAGCAGTTCTTC	CASSDQPTPGGNEQFF
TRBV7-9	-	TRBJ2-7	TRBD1	TGTGCCAGCAGCTTAGGATGGGACAGCAGCTACTACGAGCAGTACTTC	CASSLGWDSSYYEQYF
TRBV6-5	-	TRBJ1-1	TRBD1	TGTGCCAGCAGCGACAGGGGGGACACTGAAGCTTTCTTT	CASSDRGDTEAFF
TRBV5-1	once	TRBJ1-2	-	TGCGCCAGCACCCGCGGCTTCGGACAGACAAACTATGGCTACACCTTC	CASTRGFGQTNYGYTF
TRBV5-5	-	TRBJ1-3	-	TGTGCCAGCAGCCGAGCGGGGGCCACCTCAAATGTGAACACCATATATTTT	CASSRAGATSNVNTIYF
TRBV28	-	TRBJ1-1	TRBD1	TGTGCCAGCAGCCCCCCTACAGGGGGGACCACTGAAGCTTTCTTT	CASSPPTGGTTEAFF
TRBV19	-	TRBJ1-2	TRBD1	TGTGCCAGTAGTATATTGGGACAGGGGAACTATGGCTACACCTTC	CASSILGQGNYGYTF
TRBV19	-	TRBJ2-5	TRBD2	TGTGCCAGTAGTAACTGGCGGGGGGGGCAAGAGACCCAGTACTTC	CASSNWRGGQETQYF
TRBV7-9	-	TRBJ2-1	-	TGTGCCAGCAGCTCCCCTATTTTGGAGCAGTTCTTC	CASSSPILEQFF
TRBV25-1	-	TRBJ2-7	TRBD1	TGTGCCAGCAGTGCGACAGGGAACGAGCAGTACTTC	CASSATGNEQYF
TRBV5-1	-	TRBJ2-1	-	TGCGCCAGCAGCTTGGTCCTATACAATGAGCAGTTCTTC	CASSLVLYNEQFF
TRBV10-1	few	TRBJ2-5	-	TGCGCCAGCAGTGAGGCACGGGCTAGAAACCTCCTCGGGGGTCGGACCCAGTACTTC	CASSEARARNLLGGRTQYF